The source of this TCR beta chain is a study of regulatory T cells in long-lasting Graves disease. This clonotype was detected only a few times. Researchers made TCR beta libraries by using iRepertoire HTBI primers and running Arm-PCR on CDR3 regions. TCRdb redid the calling of the multiplex PCR reads with MiXCR, one entry per CDR3 protein. The sample records about 620,000 distinct CDR3 sequences, roughly 15% being singletons. The time point denotes: newly diagnosed GD, antithyroid drugs for less than 3 months. There was RNA extracted from PBMCs, and the TCR library was made from it. The same sample was also studied in work on T cells in Graves' hyperthyroidism and ophthalmopathy.

The sequenced sample was peripheral blood mononuclear cells (PBMCs), obtained at new diagnosis, from a patient treated with antithyroid drugs. The receptor comes from a woman in her thirties with Graves disease.

Here the CDR3 reads CSVAASDEQYF. CDR3 bases: TGCAGCGTTGCGGCTTCGGACGAGCAGTACTTC. This rearrangement joins TRBV29-1 to TRBJ2-7, with D uncertain. Germline-derived CDR1 and CDR2 are SQVTM and ANQGSEA. The CDR3 consists of 11 residues. V lost 4 bases to trimming and J lost 5 bases, with 9 bases between them.